A selection of T cell receptor beta chains follows, all from one sample in a study of blood T cell repertoires in COVID-19. Measured with immunoSEQ multiplex PCR; TCRdb has only the in-frame clones, and not every one. The data hold approximately 250,000 clones, with roughly 86% observed a single time. The source material was peripheral blood. These receptors originate from a middle-aged man with active or convalescent COVID-19. Both conserved end residues are part of each CDR3. Each record gives: J gene, V gene, D gene, clone size, CDR3 protein, CDR3 DNA. D genes are given only for firm matches. Rows give clone size only sometimes, using once, few, many, or a class for an expanded clone.

J: TRBJ1-5; V: TRBV19; D: TRBD1; size: .; CDR3: CASSLTGGGSNQPQHF; DNA: TGTGCCAGTAGTTTAACAGGAGGGGGCAGCAATCAGCCCCAGCATTTT
J: TRBJ1-4; V: TRBV7-6; D: TRBD1; size: once; CDR3: CASSRGTGGLSIVRGEKLFF; DNA: TGTGCCAGCAGCCGGGGGACAGGGGGCTTAAGTATCGTACGTGGTGAAAAACTGTTTTTT
J: TRBJ1-5; V: TRBV30; D: .; size: .; CDR3: CAWSVKGVYNQPQHF; DNA: TGTGCCTGGAGTGTAAAAGGGGTCTACAATCAGCCCCAGCATTTT
J: TRBJ1-5; V: TRBV28; D: .; size: .; CDR3: CASSVGGRDNQPQHF; DNA: TGTGCCAGCTCCGTAGGGGGAAGAGACAATCAGCCCCAGCATTTT
J: TRBJ1-5; V: TRBV25-1; D: .; size: .; CDR3: CASSEWGGAQPQHF; DNA: TGTGCCAGCAGTGAATGGGGAGGGGCACAGCCCCAGCATTTT
J: TRBJ1-5; V: TRBV18; D: TRBD1; size: .; CDR3: CASPNRGDQPQHF; DNA: TGTGCCAGCCCAAACAGGGGCGATCAGCCCCAGCATTTT
J: TRBJ2-6; V: TRBV18; D: TRBD1; size: .; CDR3: CASSPPTGALLSGANVLTF; DNA: TGTGCCAGCTCACCACCTACAGGGGCGCTTCTCTCTGGGGCCAACGTCCTGACTTTC
J: TRBJ2-2; V: TRBV9; D: TRBD1; size: .; CDR3: CASSVAGDRGRPGELFF; DNA: TGTGCCAGCAGCGTAGCTGGGGACAGGGGGCGCCCCGGGGAGCTGTTTTTT
J: TRBJ2-2; V: TRBV13; D: .; size: .; CDR3: CASTPEAGSGELFF; DNA: TGTGCCAGCACCCCAGAGGCGGGCAGCGGGGAGCTGTTTTTT
J: TRBJ1-1; V: TRBV24-1; D: TRBD1; size: few; CDR3: CATSESGQGVLKAFF; DNA: TGTGCCACCAGTGAATCGGGACAGGGGGTTTTAAAAGCTTTCTTT
J: TRBJ2-5; V: TRBV9; D: .; size: .; CDR3: CASSVDSGSGTQYF; DNA: TGTGCCAGCAGCGTCGACTCTGGGTCCGGGACCCAGTACTTC
J: TRBJ2-2; V: TRBV19; D: .; size: .; CDR3: CASSAGQRNTGELFF; DNA: TGTGCCAGTAGTGCGGGACAGAGGAACACCGGGGAGCTGTTTTTT
J: TRBJ1-1; V: TRBV18; D: .; size: .; CDR3: CASSPTSNTEAFF; DNA: TGTGCCAGCTCACCAACATCGAACACTGAAGCTTTCTTT
J: TRBJ2-3; V: TRBV5-8; D: TRBD2; size: .; CDR3: CASSRGRTDTQYF; DNA: TGTGCCAGCAGCCGCGGGAGGACAGATACGCAGTATTTT
J: TRBJ2-4; V: TRBV5-1; D: .; size: .; CDR3: CASSPPTDLAKNIQYF; DNA: TGCGCCAGCAGCCCCCCGACAGACCTAGCCAAAAACATTCAGTACTTC
J: TRBJ1-6; V: TRBV6-5; D: TRBD1; size: .; CDR3: CASSLDRSPLHF; DNA: TGTGCCAGCAGTTTGGACAGGTCCCCCCTCCACTTT
J: TRBJ1-1; V: TRBV30; D: .; size: once; CDR3: CAWSAGHENTEAFF; DNA: TGTGCCTGGAGTGCAGGACACGAGAACACTGAAGCTTTCTTT
J: TRBJ1-1; V: TRBV19; D: TRBD1; size: .; CDR3: CASSMRTGDTEAFF; DNA: TGTGCCAGTAGTATGAGGACAGGGGACACTGAAGCTTTCTTT
J: TRBJ2-5; V: TRBV19; D: TRBD2; size: .; CDR3: CASSQVAGARGETQYF; DNA: TGTGCCAGTAGTCAGGTAGCGGGGGCCCGGGGGGAGACCCAGTACTTC
J: TRBJ2-6; V: TRBV28; D: .; size: .; CDR3: CASLADLSGANVLTF; DNA: TGTGCCAGCTTGGCGGATCTTTCTGGGGCCAACGTCCTGACTTTC
J: TRBJ2-7; V: TRBV6-5; D: .; size: .; CDR3: CASSYPTATYEQYF; DNA: TGTGCCAGCAGTTATCCCACAGCAACCTACGAGCAGTACTTC
J: TRBJ1-5; V: TRBV27; D: .; size: .; CDR3: CASSWRGGYQPQHF; DNA: TGTGCCAGCAGTTGGAGGGGGGGGTATCAGCCCCAGCATTTT
J: TRBJ2-5; V: TRBV7-3; D: .; size: .; CDR3: CASSPTGGGETQYF; DNA: TGTGCCAGCAGCCCAACCGGGGGTGGCGAGACCCAGTACTTC
J: TRBJ1-3; V: TRBV28; D: .; size: .; CDR3: CASSWSTAGNTIYF; DNA: TGTGCCAGCAGTTGGTCGACAGCTGGAAACACCATATATTTT
J: TRBJ1-5; V: TRBV7-2; D: .; size: .; CDR3: CASSINSPGNQPQHF; DNA: TGTGCCAGCAGCATCAATAGCCCGGGGAATCAGCCCCAGCATTTT
J: TRBJ1-2; V: TRBV6-5; D: .; size: .; CDR3: CASSLYRETTYGYTF; DNA: TGTGCCAGCAGCCTTTACAGGGAAACAACCTATGGCTACACCTTC
J: TRBJ2-6; V: TRBV27; D: .; size: .; CDR3: CASSLEGASGANVLTF; DNA: TGTGCCAGCAGTTTAGAAGGGGCCTCTGGGGCCAACGTCCTGACTTTC
J: TRBJ2-3; V: TRBV3-1/TRBV3-2; D: TRBD2; size: .; CDR3: CASSHPGLAGALGGDTQYF; DNA: TGTGCCAGCAGCCACCCGGGACTAGCGGGAGCCCTAGGAGGAGATACGCAGTATTTT
J: TRBJ2-4; V: TRBV11-2; D: .; size: .; CDR3: CASSLSALQGNIQYF; DNA: TGTGCCAGCAGCTTGTCAGCGCTGCAGGGTAACATTCAGTACTTC
J: TRBJ1-4; V: TRBV5-1; D: .; size: .; CDR3: CASPTRVSTNEKLFF; DNA: TGCGCCAGTCCCACGCGGGTTTCAACTAATGAAAAACTGTTTTTT
J: TRBJ1-2; V: TRBV28; D: .; size: .; CDR3: CASSYLRGLEGYTF; DNA: TGTGCCAGCAGTTATCTGCGGGGGCTGGAGGGCTACACCTTC